The clone carrying this T cell receptor (beta chain) has a count of ten or more. This sample was included in a study of regulatory T cells in long-lasting Graves disease. Time point defined: newly diagnosed GD, antithyroid drugs for less than 3 months. The TCR library used RNA extracted from PBMCs. V lost 8 bases to trimming and J lost 0 bases, with 13 bases between them. CDR1 and CDR2 (germline): MGHRA, YSYEKL. The CDR3 is 15 residues long. Through Arm-PCR of CDR3 regions and iRepertoire HTBI primers, TCR beta libraries were built. One entry per CDR3 protein, called by TCRdb with MiXCR from the multiplex PCR reads. The sample consists of hundreds of thousands of distinct CDR3 sequences, 15% to 20% of them appearing once. These same records also appear under a second study, on T cells in Graves' hyperthyroidism and ophthalmopathy.

The sample here was peripheral blood mononuclear cells (PBMCs), taken at new diagnosis, from a patient treated with antithyroid drugs. This chain joins TRBV4-1 and TRBJ2-2; D is ambiguous. The origin of this receptor is a woman aged 40 to 65 with Graves disease. CDR3 protein: CASGLDLANTGELFF. The CDR3 nucleotides read TGCGCCAGCGGCCTGGACCTCGCGAACACCGGGGAGCTGTTTTTT.